Listed below are T cell receptor beta chains from one sample, sequenced in a study of blood T cell repertoires in COVID-19. Produced via immunoSEQ multiplex PCR; TCRdb's table is partial and in-frame only. The table lists about 59,000 clones, approximately 90% of them singletons, with roughly 15% in the top ten. Sequenced material: peripheral blood. The receptors were sampled from a man older than 75 with acute or convalescent COVID-19. The CDR3 runs from the conserved cysteine through the conserved F or W. D genes are given only for firm matches. Size is stated for part of the rows, as once, few or many counts, or as a class when the clone is expanded.

clone_size j_call d_call v_call cdr3_aa cdr3_nt
. TRBJ1-4 . TRBV2 CASLPSRGTNEKLFF TGTGCCAGCCTTCCTTCGCGGGGGACTAATGAAAAACTGTTTTTT
. TRBJ2-1 TRBD2 TRBV15 CATSRGGLYNEQFF TGTGCCACCAGCAGAGGGGGACTATACAATGAGCAGTTCTTC
. TRBJ2-7 TRBD2 TRBV2 CASSGKRGGGYEQYF TGTGCCAGCAGTGGAAAGCGGGGGGGCGGTTACGAGCAGTACTTC
. TRBJ2-5 . TRBV12-3/TRBV12-4 CASSLQETQYF TGTGCCAGCAGTCTCCAAGAGACCCAGTACTTC
few TRBJ2-6 . TRBV19 CASSIRGTGANVLTF TGTGCCAGTAGTATACGAGGGACTGGGGCCAACGTCCTGACTTTC
. TRBJ2-7 . TRBV5-4 CASSAGFRYEQYF TGTGCCAGCAGCGCAGGGTTTCGTTACGAGCAGTACTTC
. TRBJ2-3 . TRBV9 CASSAAPAGGTDTQYF TGTGCCAGCAGCGCCGCCCCCGCCGGGGGCACAGATACGCAGTATTTT
. TRBJ2-3 TRBD2 TRBV9 CASSPRGGQGRTDTQYF TGTGCCAGCAGCCCGCGGGGGGGGCAGGGTAGAACAGATACGCAGTATTTT
. TRBJ2-2 . TRBV5-6 CASSLVVGQAANTGELFF TGTGCCAGCAGCTTGGTAGTTGGGCAGGCCGCGAACACCGGGGAGCTGTTTTTT
. TRBJ2-7 . TRBV6-5 CASSYSGQGSYEQYF TGTGCCAGCAGTTACTCAGGGCAGGGCTCCTACGAGCAGTACTTC
few TRBJ2-2 . TRBV3-1/TRBV3-2 CASSPGSGELFF TGTGCCAGCAGCCCGGGTAGCGGGGAGCTGTTTTTT
. TRBJ2-2 . TRBV5-1 CASSFRGSTGELFF TGCGCCAGCAGCTTTAGAGGGAGCACCGGGGAGCTGTTTTTT
. TRBJ2-2 TRBD2 TRBV3-1/TRBV3-2 CASSRRGDLNTGELFF TGTGCCAGCAGCCGGCGGGGGGACCTTAACACCGGGGAGCTGTTTTTT
. TRBJ2-2 . TRBV7-9 CASSLAPGNTGELFF TGTGCCAGCAGCTTAGCTCCGGGGAACACCGGGGAGCTGTTTTTT
. TRBJ1-2 . TRBV23-1 CASSPTGLYGYTF TGCGCCAGCAGTCCTACAGGGCTCTATGGCTACACCTTC
. TRBJ2-3 TRBD2 TRBV5-1 CASSVAGHSTDTQYF TGCGCCAGCAGCGTAGCGGGGCACAGCACAGATACGCAGTATTTT
. TRBJ2-1 TRBD1 TRBV5-4 CASSYLGQGVKDEQFF TGTGCCAGCAGTTACCTTGGACAGGGAGTAAAAGATGAGCAGTTCTTC
. TRBJ2-5 TRBD1 TRBV24-1 CATSDSGGRETQYF TGTGCCACCAGTGATTCAGGGGGCAGAGAGACCCAGTACTTC
. TRBJ2-3 TRBD2 TRBV7-2 CASSPLVLAGGEDTQYF TGTGCCAGCAGCCCCCTTGTCCTAGCGGGGGGCGAAGATACGCAGTATTTT
. TRBJ2-1 . TRBV29-1 CSVDLARGYNEQFF TGCAGCGTTGACCTGGCCAGGGGCTACAATGAGCAGTTCTTC
. TRBJ2-7 . TRBV29-1 CSVAVQDYEQYF TGCAGCGTTGCGGTACAGGACTACGAGCAGTACTTC
. TRBJ2-7 . TRBV7-2 CASSLALAANEQYF TGTGCCAGCAGCTTGGCCCTAGCAGCCAACGAGCAGTACTTC
. TRBJ2-2 TRBD2 TRBV5-4 CASSSRGAGGPRTGELFF TGTGCCAGCAGCTCCCGGGGAGCGGGGGGGCCACGGACCGGGGAGCTGTTTTTT
. TRBJ1-2 . TRBV23-1 CASSLRQHCNYGYTF TGCGCCAGCAGTCTACGACAGCACTGTAACTATGGCTACACCTTC
. TRBJ2-7 TRBD2 TRBV9 CASSVGTSGYEQYF TGTGCCAGCAGCGTAGGGACTAGCGGGTACGAGCAGTACTTC
few TRBJ2-2 TRBD2 TRBV2 CASRRTSGGVNTGELFF TGTGCCAGCAGAAGGACTAGCGGGGGGGTGAACACCGGGGAGCTGTTTTTT
. TRBJ1-4 . TRBV7-8 CASSSGVYNEKLFF TGTGCCAGCAGCTCAGGGGTCTATAATGAAAAACTGTTTTTT
. TRBJ2-1 TRBD2 TRBV5-4 CASSVAGGRFEQFF TGTGCCAGCAGCGTAGCGGGGGGGAGGTTTGAGCAGTTCTTC
. TRBJ1-2 TRBD1 TRBV6-2/TRBV6-3 CASSVQGMGYGYTF TGTGCCAGCAGCGTACAGGGGATGGGTTATGGCTACACCTTC
. TRBJ1-1 . TRBV6-6 CASPGGGMNTEAFF TGTGCCAGCCCCGGGGGGGGCATGAACACTGAAGCTTTCTTT
. TRBJ1-4 . TRBV5-1 CASSPGGSRDEKLFF TGCGCCAGCAGCCCCGGGGGAAGTAGGGATGAAAAACTGTTTTTT
once TRBJ1-1 TRBD1 TRBV7-2 CATRQGMNTEAFF TGTGCCACCAGACAGGGGATGAACACTGAAGCTTTCTTT
. TRBJ1-6 TRBD1 TRBV5-8 CASSLGTGGDSPLHF TGTGCCAGCAGCTTAGGGACAGGTGGGGATTCACCCCTCCACTTT
. TRBJ1-5 . TRBV6-6 CASRNPGVSGNQPQHF TGTGCCAGCAGAAACCCGGGGGTCTCCGGCAATCAGCCCCAGCATTTT
few TRBJ1-6 TRBD1 TRBV5-1 CASSLSGQGVHSPLHF TGCGCCAGCAGCTTGTCGGGACAGGGAGTCCATTCACCCCTCCACTTT
. TRBJ2-4 . TRBV29-1 CSVEEGLGLNIQYF TGCAGCGTTGAGGAGGGCCTAGGACTAAACATTCAGTACTTC
. TRBJ1-4 TRBD1 TRBV4-2 CASSQAQGQKDEKLFF TGTGCCAGCAGCCAAGCACAGGGGCAGAAGGATGAAAAACTGTTTTTT
. TRBJ1-1 TRBD1 TRBV3-1/TRBV3-2 CASALGFDRGNDPEAFF TGTGCCAGCGCCCTAGGCTTCGACAGGGGGAATGACCCTGAAGCTTTCTTT
. TRBJ2-6 . TRBV19 CASKEDRGANVLTF TGTGCCAGTAAAGAGGATAGGGGGGCCAACGTCCTGACTTTC
. TRBJ2-1 . TRBV12-3/TRBV12-4 CASSGRGEQFF TGTGCCAGCAGTGGCCGAGGAGAGCAGTTCTTC
. TRBJ2-5 . TRBV6-5 CASSYSTGTQYF TGTGCCAGCAGTTACTCAACGGGGACCCAGTACTTC
. TRBJ2-7 . TRBV6-1 CASREGALSYEQYF TGTGCCAGCCGTGAAGGGGCCCTTTCCTACGAGCAGTACTTC
. TRBJ1-5 . TRBV2 CASRRDSIRNQPQHF TGTGCCAGCCGCCGGGACTCGATTCGCAATCAGCCCCAGCATTTT
. TRBJ2-7 TRBD1 TRBV5-1 CASSLRTGGFGEQYF TGCGCCAGCAGCCTCCGGACAGGGGGCTTCGGAGAGCAGTACTTC
. TRBJ2-7 TRBD1 TRBV29-1 CSVGTGGMNEQYF TGCAGCGTTGGGACAGGGGGTATGAACGAGCAGTACTTC
. TRBJ1-6 TRBD1 TRBV30 CAFGQGSSYNSPLHF TGTGCCTTCGGACAGGGAAGCTCCTATAATTCACCCCTCCACTTT
. TRBJ2-5 TRBD2 TRBV30 CAWSNLTTSGGEETQYF TGTGCCTGGAGTAATCTCACGACTAGCGGGGGGGAAGAGACCCAGTACTTC
. TRBJ2-3 TRBD2 TRBV7-2 CASRELRGERYDTQYF TGTGCCAGCAGGGAGTTGCGGGGGGAGAGATACGATACGCAGTATTTT
. TRBJ1-5 . TRBV19 CASSPGNNQPQHF TGTGCCAGTAGTCCCGGGAACAATCAGCCCCAGCATTTT
. TRBJ1-6 . TRBV4-1 CASSQLTGSSYNSPLHF TGCGCCAGCAGCCAACTTACAGGGAGCTCCTATAATTCACCCCTCCACTTT
. TRBJ1-1 TRBD1 TRBV19 CASSMGQANTEAFF TGTGCCAGTAGCATGGGACAGGCGAACACTGAAGCTTTCTTT
. TRBJ1-3 TRBD1 TRBV7-2 CASSLTGTGNTIYF TGTGCCAGCAGCTTGACAGGGACGGGAAACACCATATATTTT
. TRBJ1-1 . TRBV5-1 CASSLSPGETEAFF TGCGCCAGCAGCTTGTCCCCGGGGGAAACTGAAGCTTTCTTT
. TRBJ1-2 TRBD1 TRBV27 CASSAWGTGGNYGYTF TGTGCCAGCAGTGCATGGGGGACAGGGGGCAACTATGGCTACACCTTC
. TRBJ1-2 . TRBV3-1/TRBV3-2 CASSPWGDLGGYTF TGTGCCAGCAGCCCCTGGGGGGATTTAGGTGGCTACACCTTC